Detailed here is one TCR beta chain. Under the authors' procedure: By means of reference gene primer amplification, nucleated cell counts were estimated. Sequencing was performed with immunoSEQ multiplex PCR; in TCRdb, only in-frame clones are kept and a portion is missing. V, J and clone size are those of that table, while D and trimming were read from the DNA. The top ten hold approximately 4.5% of the sample, which has about 250,000 clones, 82% seen once. This CDR3 is built from 14 residues. Deletions cut 5 bases from V and 1 base from J, with 11 bases between. The germline V gene encodes CDR1 SEHNR and CDR2 FQNEAQ (reference sequence). This specimen belongs to a study of blood T cell repertoires in COVID-19. Study information: COVID-19 samples, acute and convalescent, were from the United States, Italy and Spain. T cells, B-cell-depleted T cells, or PBMCs supplied cDNA or gDNA.

V and J are TRBV7-9 and TRBJ1-1; D is perhaps TRBD1 (5 bases). The receptor was derived from an older woman with acute or convalescent COVID-19. The sequenced material came from peripheral blood. Here the CDR3 DNA reads TGTGCCAGCAGCCCACGAAGGGGGAACACTGAAGCTTTCTTT. It is translated as CASSPRRGNTEAFF.